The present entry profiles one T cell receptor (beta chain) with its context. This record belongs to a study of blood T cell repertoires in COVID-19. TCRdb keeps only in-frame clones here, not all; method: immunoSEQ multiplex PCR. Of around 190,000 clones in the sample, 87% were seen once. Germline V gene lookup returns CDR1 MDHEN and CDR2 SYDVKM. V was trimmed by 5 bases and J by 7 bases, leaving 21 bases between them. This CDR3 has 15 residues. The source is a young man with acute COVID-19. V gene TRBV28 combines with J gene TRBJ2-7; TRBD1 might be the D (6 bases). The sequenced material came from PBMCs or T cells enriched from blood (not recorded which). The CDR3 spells CASSPSGTYLREQYF. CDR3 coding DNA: TGTGCCAGCAGTCCGTCGGGGACATACCTTCGGGAGCAGTACTTC.